The sequence of this TCR beta chain was determined in a study of T-cell memory formation after mild COVID-19. About this clonotype itself: Its specificity is not known.

5'RACE with constant-segment primers built TCRalpha and TCRbeta cDNA libraries with UMIs. TCRdb processed the 5' RACE reads anew with MiXCR; each CDR3 protein has one entry. This table holds approximately 34,000 distinct CDR3 sequences, under 8% found once. Notes on the study in general: Second-wave clones reaching peak frequency on day 37 lacked confirmed SARS-CoV-2 specificity.

This CDR3 is 13 amino acids long. CDR1 and CDR2 (germline): SGHTA, FQGNSA. V shed 5 bases and J shed 2 bases, with 9 bases lying between them. The TCR originated in a man aged 18-30 years who had mild COVID-19 (a few samples of this study predate the infection). Cell type and time point are not known. V is TRBV7-2 and J is TRBJ1-2; D remains ambiguous. Material: PBMCs or a T cell subset sorted from them (not recorded which). The CDR3 loop reads CASSPDTNYGYTF. Here the CDR3 DNA reads TGTGCCAGCAGCCCAGACACGAACTATGGCTACACCTTC.